These T cell receptor beta chains were read from a single sample in a study of cytomegalovirus exposure and HLA in healthy donors. Profiling relied on immunoSEQ multiplex PCR, and the TCRdb table lists in-frame clones only, not all of them. The sample has under 200,000 clones; approximately 80% are singletons. Material: PBMCs. The receptors originated from a woman aged 35 to 49 in good health and CMV-seropositive. Both conserved end residues are part of each CDR3. Fields, in order: V gene, J gene, clone size, D gene, CDR3 DNA, CDR3 protein. A D gene is named only where the DNA matches it firmly. A row's size may be missing; if present it is once, few, many or a size class.

V gene: TRBV6-1; J gene: TRBJ2-2; clone size: .; D gene: .; CDR3 DNA: TGTGCCGCCACGCTTAGCGGAACCACCGGGGAGCTGTTTTTT; CDR3 protein: CAATLSGTTGELFF
V gene: TRBV9; J gene: TRBJ2-1; clone size: few; D gene: TRBD1; CDR3 DNA: TGTGCCAGCAGCCCCCGACAGGGGACCTACAATGAGCAGTTCTTC; CDR3 protein: CASSPRQGTYNEQFF
V gene: TRBV18; J gene: TRBJ1-2; clone size: few; D gene: .; CDR3 DNA: TGTGCCAGCTCACCGGCCGATTATGGCTACACCTTC; CDR3 protein: CASSPADYGYTF
V gene: TRBV5-4; J gene: TRBJ2-1; clone size: .; D gene: .; CDR3 DNA: TGTGCCAGCAGCTTGGACCAGGAGGCCTACAATGAGCAGTTCTTC; CDR3 protein: CASSLDQEAYNEQFF
V gene: TRBV27; J gene: TRBJ2-3; clone size: .; D gene: .; CDR3 DNA: TGTGCCAGCAGTCATGGCACAGATACGCAGTATTTT; CDR3 protein: CASSHGTDTQYF
V gene: TRBV4-2; J gene: TRBJ2-1; clone size: .; D gene: .; CDR3 DNA: TGTGCCAGCAGCCAAGATAGACTCACTGAGCAGTTCTTC; CDR3 protein: CASSQDRLTEQFF
V gene: TRBV7-9; J gene: TRBJ1-1; clone size: once; D gene: .; CDR3 DNA: TGTGCCAGCAGCTTACAGGGGTCCCTTCTGAACACTGAAGCTTTCTTT; CDR3 protein: CASSLQGSLLNTEAFF
V gene: TRBV6-1; J gene: TRBJ1-5; clone size: few; D gene: .; CDR3 DNA: TGTGCCAGCAGTGAGGGGGGGGACCAGGAGCCCCAGCATTTT; CDR3 protein: CASSEGGDQEPQHF
V gene: TRBV28; J gene: TRBJ2-3; clone size: .; D gene: TRBD2; CDR3 DNA: TGTGCCAGCAGTTATAGCGGGAGTCAGGGAGATACGCAGTATTTT; CDR3 protein: CASSYSGSQGDTQYF
V gene: TRBV6-5; J gene: TRBJ2-7; clone size: .; D gene: TRBD2; CDR3 DNA: TGTGCCAGCAGATACCAGCGGGAGGGCACCCACGAGCAGTACTTC; CDR3 protein: CASRYQREGTHEQYF
V gene: TRBV4-1; J gene: TRBJ2-5; clone size: .; D gene: TRBD2; CDR3 DNA: TGCGCCAGCAGCCAAGTTGGAAGACTAGCGGGGCCAGAGACCCAGTACTTC; CDR3 protein: CASSQVGRLAGPETQYF
V gene: TRBV28; J gene: TRBJ2-1; clone size: .; D gene: .; CDR3 DNA: TGTGCCAGCAGGGCGACGGGAAATGAGCAGTTCTTC; CDR3 protein: CASRATGNEQFF
V gene: TRBV7-2; J gene: TRBJ2-3; clone size: .; D gene: TRBD2; CDR3 DNA: TGTGCCAGCAGCTTAGCGCTAGCGGAAGGCACAGATACGCAGTATTTT; CDR3 protein: CASSLALAEGTDTQYF
V gene: TRBV6-5; J gene: TRBJ1-1; clone size: .; D gene: .; CDR3 DNA: TGTGCCAGCAGTTCGTACGAGGGGGACACTGAAGCTTTCTTT; CDR3 protein: CASSSYEGDTEAFF
V gene: TRBV27; J gene: TRBJ2-7; clone size: .; D gene: TRBD1; CDR3 DNA: TGTGCCAGCAGTTTAGCCGGGACAGGGTATTACGAGCAGTACTTC; CDR3 protein: CASSLAGTGYYEQYF
V gene: TRBV2; J gene: TRBJ2-1; clone size: .; D gene: TRBD2; CDR3 DNA: TGTGCCAGCAGTAGTAGCGGGGGGCCTAACAATGAGCAGTTCTTC; CDR3 protein: CASSSSGGPNNEQFF
V gene: TRBV6-5; J gene: TRBJ2-7; clone size: .; D gene: TRBD1; CDR3 DNA: TGTGCCAGCAGCCGGGACAGGTTCTACGAGCAGTACTTC; CDR3 protein: CASSRDRFYEQYF
V gene: TRBV7-2; J gene: TRBJ1-6; clone size: .; D gene: .; CDR3 DNA: TGTGCCAGCAGCTTGGGGTGGGACATACGGAATTCACCCCTCCACTTT; CDR3 protein: CASSLGWDIRNSPLHF
V gene: TRBV28; J gene: TRBJ2-1; clone size: .; D gene: TRBD2; CDR3 DNA: TGTGCCAGCAGTTTATCCGGGGGGTATAATGAGCAGTTCTTC; CDR3 protein: CASSLSGGYNEQFF
V gene: TRBV5-1; J gene: TRBJ2-1; clone size: .; D gene: TRBD2; CDR3 DNA: TGCGCCAGCAGCTGGACTAGCGGAAATGCCTACAATGAGCAGTTCTTC; CDR3 protein: CASSWTSGNAYNEQFF